This record looks at one T cell receptor (beta chain) sequence and its context. UMI-labeled 5' RACE yielded the TRB cDNA libraries. TCRdb reprocessed the 5' RACE reads and reports one entry per CDR3 protein, with no DNA. This repertoire includes around 50,000 distinct CDR3 sequences. The sample is drawn from a study of CXCR3-negative and CXCR3-positive naive CD8 T cells. Per the germline V gene, CDR1 is SEHNR and CDR2 is FQNEAQ (reference sequence). The CDR3 length is 14 residues. This receptor was identified in a human donor in good health. Some clones in this sample may be carry-over from other donors' samples. Sequences were obtained from naive CXCR3- CD8+ T cells from blood. Subset indicated: CD45RO-CCR7+CD27+CD95- naive CD8+ T cells lacking CXCR3 (TNR3-). The rearrangement links TRBV7-9 to TRBJ2-5; TCRdb's D call of TRBD1 is untestable without DNA. The CDR3 sequence: CASSLMPTEETQYF. Complete variable domain (other parts from reference TRBV7-9 and TRBJ2-5): DTGVSQNPRHKITKRGQNVTFRCDPISEHNRLYWYRQTLGQGPEFLTYFQNEAQLEKSRLLSDRFSAERPKGSFSTLEIQRTEQGDSAMYLCASSLMPTEETQYFGPGTRLLVL.